Each of the 2 T cell receptor beta chains below was sequenced from the same sample in a study of cytomegalovirus exposure and HLA in healthy donors. The PCR employed 60 Vbeta primers together with 13 Jbeta primers. Clones were read by immunoSEQ multiplex PCR, and TCRdb kept only the in-frame ones, dropping some. The sample lists some 240,000 clones, around 73% occurring once. The sample comprised PBMCs. These receptors were collected from a male donor in good health and CMV-seronegative.

The rearrangement links TRBV27 to TRBJ2-5, with a possible D match to TRBD2 (6 bases). The J call may be faulty, since TRBJ2-7 better matches the DNA end. Germline CDR1 is MNHEY and CDR2 is SMNVEV (reference sequence). This CDR3 is 13 amino acids long. For the CDR3, the DNA is TGTGCCAGCAGTACTACTAGCAGCTACGAGCAGTACTTC. Protein sequence: CASSTTSSYEQYF.

The chain links TRBV5-1 to TRBJ1-4, with D possibly TRBD1 on 5 matching bases. CDR1 SGHRS and CDR2 YFSETQ come from the germline V gene. This CDR3 spans 16 amino acids. Trimming pared 0 bases from V and 6 bases from J, leaving 15 bases between. The CDR3 protein is CASSLGPPGEDEKLFF. CDR3 in DNA: TGCGCCAGCAGCTTGGGGCCCCCGGGGGAAGATGAAAAACTGTTTTTT.